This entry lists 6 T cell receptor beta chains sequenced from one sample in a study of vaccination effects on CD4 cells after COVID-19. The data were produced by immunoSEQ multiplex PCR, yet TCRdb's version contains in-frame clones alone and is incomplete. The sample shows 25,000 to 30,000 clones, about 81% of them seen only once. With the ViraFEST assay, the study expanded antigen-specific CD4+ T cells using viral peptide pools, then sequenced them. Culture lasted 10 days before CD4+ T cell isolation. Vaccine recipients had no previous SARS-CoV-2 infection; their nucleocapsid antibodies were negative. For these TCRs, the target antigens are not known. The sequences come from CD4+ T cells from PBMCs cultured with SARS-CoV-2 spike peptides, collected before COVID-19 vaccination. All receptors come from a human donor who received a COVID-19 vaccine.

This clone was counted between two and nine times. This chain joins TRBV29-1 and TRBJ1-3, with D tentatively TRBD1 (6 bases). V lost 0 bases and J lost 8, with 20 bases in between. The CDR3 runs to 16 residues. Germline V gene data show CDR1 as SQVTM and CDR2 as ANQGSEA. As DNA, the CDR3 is TGCAGCGTTGAAGATCTTCACAGGGCAGGGGTGGACACCATATATTTT. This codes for CSVEDLHRAGVDTIYF.

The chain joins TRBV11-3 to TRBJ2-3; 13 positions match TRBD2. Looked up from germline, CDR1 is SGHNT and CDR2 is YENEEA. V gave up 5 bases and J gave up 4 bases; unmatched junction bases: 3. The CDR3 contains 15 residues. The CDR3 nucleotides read TGTGCCAGCAGCCTCGGACTAGCGGGAGCAGATACGCAGTATTTT. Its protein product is CASSLGLAGADTQYF.

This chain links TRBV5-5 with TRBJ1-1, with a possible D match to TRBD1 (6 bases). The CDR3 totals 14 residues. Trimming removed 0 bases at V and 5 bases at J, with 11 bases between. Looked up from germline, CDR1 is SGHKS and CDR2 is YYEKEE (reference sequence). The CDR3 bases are TGTGCCAGCAGCTTGGCCGGGGGGCATACTGAAGCTTTCTTT. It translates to CASSLAGGHTEAFF.

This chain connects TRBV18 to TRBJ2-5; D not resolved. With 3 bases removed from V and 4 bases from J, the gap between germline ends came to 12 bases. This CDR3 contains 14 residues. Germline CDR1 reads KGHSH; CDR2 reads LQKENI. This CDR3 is CASSPGAGIETQYF. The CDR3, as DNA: TGTGCCAGCTCACCCGGTGCCGGCATAGAGACCCAGTACTTC.

The CDR3 DNA follows: TGTGCCAGCAGCCGAGGATCCGGGGGAAGGTCCTACAATGAGCAGTTCTTC. Translated: CASSRGSGGRSYNEQFF. V usage is TRBV4-2 and J usage is TRBJ2-1; tentative D call: TRBD2 (6 bases). Germline values: CDR1 LGHNA, CDR2 YNFKEQ. V was clipped by 4 bases and J by 1 base, with 17 bases between them. The length of the CDR3 is 17 residues.

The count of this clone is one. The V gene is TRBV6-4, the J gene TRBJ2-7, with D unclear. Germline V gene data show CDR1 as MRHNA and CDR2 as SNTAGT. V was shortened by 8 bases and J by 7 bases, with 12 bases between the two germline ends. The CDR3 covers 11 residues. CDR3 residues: CASRPDGEQYF. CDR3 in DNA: TGTGCCAGCCGACCTGACGGGGAGCAGTACTTC.